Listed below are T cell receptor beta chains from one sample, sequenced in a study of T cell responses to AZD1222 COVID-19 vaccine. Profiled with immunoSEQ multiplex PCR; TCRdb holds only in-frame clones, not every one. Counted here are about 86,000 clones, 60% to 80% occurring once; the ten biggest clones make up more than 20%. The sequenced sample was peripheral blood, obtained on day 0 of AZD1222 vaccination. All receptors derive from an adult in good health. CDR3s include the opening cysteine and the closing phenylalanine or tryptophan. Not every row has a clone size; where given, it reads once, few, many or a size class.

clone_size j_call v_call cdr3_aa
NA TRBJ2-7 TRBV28 CASSLGTGVSYEQYF
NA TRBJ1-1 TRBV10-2 CASSGAGGSVGAEAFF
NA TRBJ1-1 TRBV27 CASRKGEGYTEAFF
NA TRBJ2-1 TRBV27 CASSPRSNNEQFF
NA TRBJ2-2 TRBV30 CAWSTNTGELFF
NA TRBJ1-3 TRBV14 CASSQVGGSTIYF
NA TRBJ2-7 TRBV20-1 CSAAGAYEQYF
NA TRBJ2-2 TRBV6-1 CASSEVAGAGELFF
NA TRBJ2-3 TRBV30 CAWNPSEYGTDTQYF
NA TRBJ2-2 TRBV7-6 CASSLGPPPNTGELFF
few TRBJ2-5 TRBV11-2 CASSLRLAGGRETQYF
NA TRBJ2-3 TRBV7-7 CASSSGTGGGNTQYF
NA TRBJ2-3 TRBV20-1 CSASVAEYTDTQYF
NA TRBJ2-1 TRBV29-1 CSVESLAGAWNEQFF
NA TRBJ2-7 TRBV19 CASSTRVNLYEQYF
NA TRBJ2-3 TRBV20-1 CSAGPGDTQYF
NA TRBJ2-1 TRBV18 CASRLSGSSYNEQFF
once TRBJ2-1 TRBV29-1 CSVSRSDRGVYNEQFF
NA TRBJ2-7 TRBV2 CASSGVADYEQYF
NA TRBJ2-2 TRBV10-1 CASTVVGLADPGELFF
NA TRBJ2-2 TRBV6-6 CASKGSANTGELFF
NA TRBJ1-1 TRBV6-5 CASSWTRTENTEAFF
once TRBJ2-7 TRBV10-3 CAISQGQGVYEQYF
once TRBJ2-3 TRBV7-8 CASSPGSGRGTDTQYF
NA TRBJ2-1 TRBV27 CASSAWDRVKGEQFF
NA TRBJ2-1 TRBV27 CASSLGLAGAREQFF
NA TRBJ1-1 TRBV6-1 CASSEPGMPAFF
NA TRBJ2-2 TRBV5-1 CATATGTYGGELFF
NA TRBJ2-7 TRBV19 CATSTQGAYEQYF
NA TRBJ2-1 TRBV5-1 CASSERTDNEQFF
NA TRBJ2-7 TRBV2 CASGTGGSYEQYF
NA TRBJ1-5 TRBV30 CAWSEDYNQPQHF
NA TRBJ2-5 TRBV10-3 CATESGTREETQYF
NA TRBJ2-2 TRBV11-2 CASSSLLAGGPRETGELFF
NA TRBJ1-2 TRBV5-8 CASSLPGYGYTF
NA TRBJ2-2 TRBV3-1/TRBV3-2 CASSQEGELFF
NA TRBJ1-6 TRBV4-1 CASSQRGQGLAPLHF
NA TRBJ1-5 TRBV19 CASSILHGGPQHF
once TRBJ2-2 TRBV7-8 CASSLEWVTGELFF
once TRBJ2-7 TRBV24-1 CATSDLSGQTYEQYF
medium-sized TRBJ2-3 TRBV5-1 CASSEQTGWGTDTQYF
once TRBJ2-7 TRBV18 CASSPRNAGTAVTYEQYF
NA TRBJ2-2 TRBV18 CASSPGYNRNTGELFF
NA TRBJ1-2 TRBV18 CASSPGRSGYTF
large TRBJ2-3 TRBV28 CASSLTRWYTDTQYF
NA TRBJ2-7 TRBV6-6 CASTLRTDSYEQYF
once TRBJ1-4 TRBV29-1 CSVGGAGFNEKLFF
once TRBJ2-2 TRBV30 CAWRKGANTGELFF
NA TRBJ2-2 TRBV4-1 CASSQVAGADTGELFF
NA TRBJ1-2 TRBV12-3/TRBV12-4 CASSFLGGGYTF
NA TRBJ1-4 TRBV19 CATSPRGKNEKLFF
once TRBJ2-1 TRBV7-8 CASSTGLGASGFF